The 19 T cell receptor beta chains below come from one sample, sequenced in a study of shared clonotypes between healthy human individuals. The assay was immunoSEQ multiplex PCR, and TCRdb's table has in-frame clones only and misses some. Here the sample spans about 1.5 million clones, approximately 98% being singletons. The sequencing input was naive CD4+ T cells sorted from blood. As to subset: CD45RA+ positively selected. Receptor source: a man aged 30 to 39 in good health.

This clone was recorded only once. The chain couples TRBV28 to TRBJ2-3, with D perhaps matching TRBD1 (6 bases). The CDR3 spans 17 residues. Germline V gives CDR1 MDHEN, CDR2 SYDVKM. Trimming stripped 8 bases from V and 7 bases from J, with 28 bases between. CDR3 nucleotide sequence: TGTGCCAGCCGAGGGATTCATGGCAGGGGAGAGATGTATACGCAGTATTTT. Protein product: CASRGIHGRGEMYTQYF.

This chain uses TRBV19 with TRBJ2-5; 9 bases are a match to TRBD2. The CDR3 runs to 14 residues. Germline lookup yields CDR1 LNHDA and CDR2 SQIVND (reference sequence). Unmatched junction bases numbered 2, after V lost 2 bases and J lost 4 bases. Written as DNA, the CDR3 is TGTGCCAGTAGTATAAGCGGGAGGCGAGAGACCCAGTACTTC. This encodes CASSISGRRETQYF.

The V and J genes are TRBV6-1 and TRBJ2-5; 14 nucleotides line up with TRBD2. The germline gives CDR1 MNHNS, CDR2 SASEGT. The CDR3 extends over 18 amino acids. V was pared by 4 bases and J by 5 bases, with 12 bases of the junction left unmatched. CDR3 coding DNA: TGTGCCAGCAGTGGACAACTTGGACTAGCGGGAGGAGGGGAGACCCAGTACTTC. Its protein is CASSGQLGLAGGGETQYF.

The V gene is TRBV5-4, the J gene TRBJ2-1, with D perhaps matching TRBD1 (6 bases). This CDR3 has 15 amino acids. The V end lost 1 base, the J end lost 8 bases, and 16 bases lay between the germline ends. Germline V gene data show CDR1 as SGHNT and CDR2 as YYREEE (reference sequence). This chain's CDR3 is CASSLYRADRDEQFF. Written as DNA, the CDR3 is TGTGCCAGCAGCTTGTACAGGGCGGATCGCGATGAGCAGTTCTTC.

The gene calls are TRBV4-1 and TRBJ2-7; either TRBD1 or TRBD2 may fit D (5 bases each). The CDR3 is 16 amino acids. Per the germline V gene, CDR1 is MGHRA and CDR2 is YSYEKL. With 6 bases removed from V and 2 bases from J, the gap between germline ends came to 20 bases. The CDR3 loop is CASRLYQGPLAYEQYF. As DNA, the CDR3 is TGCGCCAGCAGGTTATACCAGGGACCGCTCGCCTACGAGCAGTACTTC.

The gene calls are TRBV14 and TRBJ2-7; no clear D. V lost 0 bases and J lost 2, with 5 bases in between. This CDR3 comprises 13 residues. Germline V lookup: CDR1 SGHDN, CDR2 FVKESK. CDR3 loop: CASSQEVAYEQYF. In nucleotides, the CDR3 is TGTGCCAGCAGCCAAGAGGTGGCCTACGAGCAGTACTTC.

The V and J genes are TRBV4-1 and TRBJ2-1; a weak D match, TRBD1 (6 bases). Germline CDR1 MGHRA, CDR2 YSYEKL. The germline V and J ends were trimmed by 0 bases and 0 bases, with 12 bases remaining between them. CDR3 size: 17 residues. This CDR3 is CASSQDRTVNSYNEQFF. CDR3 nucleotide sequence: TGCGCCAGCAGCCAAGACCGGACAGTGAACTCCTACAATGAGCAGTTCTTC.

J is TRBJ1-4 and V is TRBV5-1; D ambiguous. V was shortened by 4 bases and J by 5 bases, with 9 bases between the two germline ends. The CDR3 loop spans 13 amino acids. In germline, CDR1 is SGHRS, CDR2 YFSETQ. The CDR3 region is CASSRGLNEKLFF. The CDR3 DNA sequence: TGCGCCAGCAGCCGTGGACTAAATGAAAAACTGTTTTTT.

The chain employs TRBV14 and TRBJ2-2; possibly TRBD1 for D (7 bases). Deletions cut 4 bases from V and 5 bases from J, with 14 bases between. This CDR3 has 15 amino acids. The germline gives CDR1 SGHDN, CDR2 FVKESK. CDR3 in amino acids: CASSLGQAGTGELFF. CDR3 nucleotide sequence: TGTGCCAGCAGCCTCGGACAGGCGGGAACCGGGGAGCTGTTTTTT.

The chain is built from TRBV6-6 and TRBJ2-1; unclear D gene. CDR3 size: 13 residues. Per germline, CDR1 MNHNY and CDR2 SVGAGI (reference sequence). V was clipped by 7 bases and J by 8 bases, with 15 bases between them. CDR3 DNA sequence: TGTGCCAGCAATGGGTTGCTAGTCGATGAGCAGTTCTTC. This gives the protein CASNGLLVDEQFF.

This clone was seen only once. The chain uses TRBV2 and TRBJ2-5; no clear D. Germline CDR1 reads SNHLY; CDR2 reads FYNNEI. Trimming pared 9 bases from V and 4 bases from J, leaving 12 bases between. The CDR3 is 12 residues long. The CDR3 sequence is CASRSLGETQYF. For the CDR3, the DNA is TGTGCCAGTAGATCCTTAGGAGAGACCCAGTACTTC.

The chain links TRBV18 to TRBJ2-7; TRBD1 might be the D (5 bases). Germline V gene data show CDR1 as KGHSH and CDR2 as LQKENI. There are 13 residues in the CDR3. Trimming pared 6 bases from V and 3 bases from J, leaving 12 bases between. This CDR3 is CASSTTAFYEQYF. The CDR3 DNA reads TGTGCCAGCTCGACGACAGCTTTCTACGAGCAGTACTTC.

The chain employs TRBV5-1 and TRBJ2-2; maybe TRBD1 (5 bases). The germline V gene encodes CDR1 SGHRS and CDR2 YFSETQ. Trimming took 1 base from V and 2 from J, leaving 12 bases between them. This CDR3 contains 16 residues. CDR3 residues: CASSLSRGTNTGELFF. In nucleotides, the CDR3 is TGCGCCAGCAGCTTGAGTAGGGGAACTAACACCGGGGAGCTGTTTTTT. Supplemented by reference TRBV5-1 and TRBJ2-2, the full variable domain reads KAGVTQTPRYLIKTRGQQVTLSCSPISGHRSVSWYQQTPGQGLQFLFEYFSETQRNKGNFPGRFSGRQFSNSRSEMNVSTLELGDSALYLCASSLSRGTNTGELFFGEGSRLTVL.

This chain uses TRBV5-1 with TRBJ2-3; 7 bases are a match to TRBD1. The CDR3 spans 14 residues. Unmatched junction bases numbered 4, after V lost 6 bases and J lost 0 bases. The germline V gene encodes CDR1 SGHRS and CDR2 YFSETQ. As DNA, the CDR3 is TGCGCCAGCACCTGGACAGGTAGCACAGATACGCAGTATTTT. It codes for CASTWTGSTDTQYF.

The J gene is TRBJ2-5, the V gene TRBV27; D is unresolved. The CDR3 covers 13 residues. V was clipped by 0 bases and J by 4 bases, with 6 bases between them. CDR1 is MNHEY, CDR2 SMNVEV, per germline (reference sequence). The CDR3 coding sequence is TGTGCCAGCAGTTTATCCCTCGTAGAGACCCAGTACTTC. Amino acid sequence: CASSLSLVETQYF.

In DNA form, the CDR3 reads TGTGCCAGCAGTGGACTAGCGGAGTACCAAGAGACCCAGTACTTC. The encoded protein is CASSGLAEYQETQYF. V and J are TRBV25-1 and TRBJ2-5; 9 bases line up with TRBD2. J was trimmed by 0 bases and V by 4 bases; bases with no gene match: 3. CDR1 MGHDK and CDR2 SYGVNS come from the germline V gene. CDR3 length equals 15 residues.

V usage is TRBV10-3 and J usage is TRBJ2-1; 7 bases agree with TRBD1. Germline-derived CDR1 and CDR2 are ENHRY and SYGVKD. This CDR3 has 15 residues. V dropped 4 bases and J dropped 4; count of bases not matched to a gene: 7. CDR3 sequence: CAISATGTVYNEQFF. The CDR3 bases are TGTGCCATCAGTGCTACCGGGACAGTTTACAATGAGCAGTTCTTC.

Of note for this clone: This same CDR3 is encoded by further DNA sequences in the sample. The chain uses TRBV18 and TRBJ2-1, with D unresolved. V shed 2 bases and J shed 5 bases, with 7 bases lying between them. CDR1 is KGHSH, CDR2 LQKENI, per germline. The CDR3 is 13 residues long. The CDR3 loop is CASSPGRDNEQFF. The CDR3 DNA follows: TGTGCCAGCTCACCAGGGCGCGACAATGAGCAGTTCTTC.

In DNA, the CDR3 is TGTGCCAGCAGGGACAGGGGGCTTGGGGAGACCCAGTACTTC. Amino acids: CASRDRGLGETQYF. The V and J genes are TRBV6-5 and TRBJ2-5, with 11 bases aligning to TRBD1. The V gene end was trimmed by 6 bases and the J gene end by 5 bases; junction bases not matched to a gene: 5. The CDR3 has 14 amino acids. Germline-derived CDR1 and CDR2 are MNHEY and SVGAGI.